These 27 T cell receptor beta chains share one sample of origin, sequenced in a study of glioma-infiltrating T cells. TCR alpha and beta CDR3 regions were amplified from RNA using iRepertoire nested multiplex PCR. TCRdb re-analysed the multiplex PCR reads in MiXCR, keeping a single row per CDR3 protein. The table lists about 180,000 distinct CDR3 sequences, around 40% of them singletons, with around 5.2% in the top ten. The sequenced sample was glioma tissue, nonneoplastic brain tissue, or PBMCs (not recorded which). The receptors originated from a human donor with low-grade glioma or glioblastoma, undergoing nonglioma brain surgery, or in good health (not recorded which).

The CDR3 bases are TGTGCCAGCACTACCCCCGTGACTAGACACTTCTTC. It translates to CASTTPVTRHFF. The chain couples TRBV6-1 to TRBJ2-1, with a tentative D call TRBD2 (6 bases). The CDR3 is made up of 12 amino acids. The V and J ends lost 7 bases and 16 bases respectively, with 20 bases between them. Looked up from germline, CDR1 is MNHNS and CDR2 is SASEGT.

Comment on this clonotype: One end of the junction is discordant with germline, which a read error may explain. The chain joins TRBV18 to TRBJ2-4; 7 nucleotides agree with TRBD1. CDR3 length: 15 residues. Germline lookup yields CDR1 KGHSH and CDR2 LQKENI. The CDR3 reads CASSPYGQAINIQYF. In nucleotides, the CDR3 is TGTGCCAGCTCACCCTATGGACAGGCCATAAACATTCAGTACTTC.

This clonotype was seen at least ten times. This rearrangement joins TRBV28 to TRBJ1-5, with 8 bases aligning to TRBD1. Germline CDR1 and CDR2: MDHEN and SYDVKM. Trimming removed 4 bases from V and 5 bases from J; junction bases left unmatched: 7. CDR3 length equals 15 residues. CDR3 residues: CASSSGQGGYQPQHF. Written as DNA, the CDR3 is TGTGCCAGCAGTTCCGGACAGGGTGGTTATCAGCCCCAGCATTTT.

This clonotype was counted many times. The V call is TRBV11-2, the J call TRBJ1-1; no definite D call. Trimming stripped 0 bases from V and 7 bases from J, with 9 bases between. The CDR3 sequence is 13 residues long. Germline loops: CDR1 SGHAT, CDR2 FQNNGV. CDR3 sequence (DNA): TGTGCCAGCAGCTTAGATAGCAGCGTTGAAGCTTTCTTT. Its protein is CASSLDSSVEAFF. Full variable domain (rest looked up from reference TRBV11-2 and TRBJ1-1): EAGVAQSPRYKIIEKRQSVAFWCNPISGHATLYWYQQILGQGPKLLIQFQNNGVVDDSQLPKDRFSAERLKGVDSTLKIQPAKLEDSAVYLCASSLDSSVEAFFGQGTRLTVV.

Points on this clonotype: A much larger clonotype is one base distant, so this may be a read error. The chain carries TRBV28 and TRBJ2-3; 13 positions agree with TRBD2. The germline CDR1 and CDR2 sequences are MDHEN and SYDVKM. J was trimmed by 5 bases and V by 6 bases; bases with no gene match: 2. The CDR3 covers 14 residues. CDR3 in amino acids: CASRTSGRQDTQYF. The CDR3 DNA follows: TGTGCCAGCAGGACTAGCGGGAGGCAAGATACGCAGTATTTT.

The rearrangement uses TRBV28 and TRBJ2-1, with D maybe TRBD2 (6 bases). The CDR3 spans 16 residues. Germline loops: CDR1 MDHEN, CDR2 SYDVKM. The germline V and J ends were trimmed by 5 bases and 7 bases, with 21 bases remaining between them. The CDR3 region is CASSLNTGLLENEQFF. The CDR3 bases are TGTGCCAGCAGTCTAAATACGGGACTCCTGGAAAATGAGCAGTTCTTC.

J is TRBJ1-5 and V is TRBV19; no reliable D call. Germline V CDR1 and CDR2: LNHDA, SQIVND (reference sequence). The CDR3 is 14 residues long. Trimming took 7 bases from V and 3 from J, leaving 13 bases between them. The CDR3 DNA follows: TGTGCCAGTAACCCATTTGGGGACAATCAGCCCCAGCATTTT. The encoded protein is CASNPFGDNQPQHF. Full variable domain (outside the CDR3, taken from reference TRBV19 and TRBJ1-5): DGGITQSPKYLFRKEGQNVTLSCEQNLNHDAMYWYRQDPGQGLRLIYYSQIVNDFQKGDIAEGYSVSREKKESFPLTVTSAQKNPTAFYLCASNPFGDNQPQHFGDGTRLSIL.

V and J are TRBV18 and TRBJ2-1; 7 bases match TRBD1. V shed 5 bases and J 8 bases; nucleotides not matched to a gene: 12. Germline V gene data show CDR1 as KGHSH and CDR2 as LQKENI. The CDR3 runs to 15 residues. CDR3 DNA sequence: TGTGCCAGCTCATCACTAGGGGGCCAACTAGATGAGCAGTTCTTC. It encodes CASSSLGGQLDEQFF.

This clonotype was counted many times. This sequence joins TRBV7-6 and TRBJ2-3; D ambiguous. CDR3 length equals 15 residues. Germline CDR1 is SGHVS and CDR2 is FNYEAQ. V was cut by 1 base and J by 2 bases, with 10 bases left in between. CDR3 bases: TGTGCCAGCAGCTTAGGTCTAGGAAACACAGATACGCAGTATTTT. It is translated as CASSLGLGNTDTQYF. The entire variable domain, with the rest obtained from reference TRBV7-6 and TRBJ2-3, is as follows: GAGVSQSPRYKVTKRGQDVALRCDPISGHVSLYWYRQALGQGPEFLTYFNYEAQQDKSGLPNDRFSAERPEGSISTLTIQRTEQRDSAMYRCASSLGLGNTDTQYFGPGTRLTVL.

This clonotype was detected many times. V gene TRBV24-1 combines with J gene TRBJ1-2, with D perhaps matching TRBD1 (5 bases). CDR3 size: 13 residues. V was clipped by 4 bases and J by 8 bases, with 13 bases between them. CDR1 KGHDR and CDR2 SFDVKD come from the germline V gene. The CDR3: CATSDHQGRGYTF. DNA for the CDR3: TGTGCCACCAGTGACCATCAGGGACGAGGCTACACCTTC.

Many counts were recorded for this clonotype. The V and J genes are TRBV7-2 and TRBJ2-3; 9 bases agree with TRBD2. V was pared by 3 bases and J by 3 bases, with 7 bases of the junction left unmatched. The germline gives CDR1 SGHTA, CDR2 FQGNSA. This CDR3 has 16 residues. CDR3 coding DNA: TGTGCCAGCAGCTTCGGCGGGAGGGCCAGGACAGATACGCAGTATTTT. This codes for CASSFGGRARTDTQYF.

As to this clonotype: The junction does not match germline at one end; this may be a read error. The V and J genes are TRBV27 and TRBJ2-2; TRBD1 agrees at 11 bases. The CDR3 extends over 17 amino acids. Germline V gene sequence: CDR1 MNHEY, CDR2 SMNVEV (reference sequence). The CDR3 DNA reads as TGTGCCCGCAGTTTCTTTGGGACAGGGGGGGCCACCGGGGAGCTGTTTTTT. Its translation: CARSFFGTGGATGELFF.

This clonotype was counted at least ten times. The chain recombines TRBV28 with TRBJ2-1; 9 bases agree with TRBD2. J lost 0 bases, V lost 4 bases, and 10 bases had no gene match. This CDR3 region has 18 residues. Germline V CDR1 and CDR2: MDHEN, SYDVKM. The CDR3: CASSSNTQAGGSYNEQFF. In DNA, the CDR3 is TGTGCCAGCAGTTCCAACACCCAAGCGGGGGGCTCCTACAATGAGCAGTTCTTC. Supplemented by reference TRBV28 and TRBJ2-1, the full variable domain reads DVKVTQSSRYLVKRTGEKVFLECVQDMDHENMFWYRQDPGLGLRLIYFSYDVKMKEKGDIPEGYSVSREKKERFSLILESASTNQTSMYLCASSSNTQAGGSYNEQFFGPGTRLTVL.

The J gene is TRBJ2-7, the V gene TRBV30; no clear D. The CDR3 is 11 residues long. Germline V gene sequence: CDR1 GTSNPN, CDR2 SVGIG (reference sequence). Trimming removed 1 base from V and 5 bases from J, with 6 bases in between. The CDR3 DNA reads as TGTGCCTGGAGTGGCGTAGACGAGCAGTACTTC. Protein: CAWSGVDEQYF.

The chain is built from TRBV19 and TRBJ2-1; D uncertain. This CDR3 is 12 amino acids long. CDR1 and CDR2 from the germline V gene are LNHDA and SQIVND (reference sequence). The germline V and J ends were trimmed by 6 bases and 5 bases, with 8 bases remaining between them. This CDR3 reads CASRDPHNEQFF. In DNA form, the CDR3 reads TGTGCCAGTAGGGATCCCCACAATGAGCAGTTCTTC.

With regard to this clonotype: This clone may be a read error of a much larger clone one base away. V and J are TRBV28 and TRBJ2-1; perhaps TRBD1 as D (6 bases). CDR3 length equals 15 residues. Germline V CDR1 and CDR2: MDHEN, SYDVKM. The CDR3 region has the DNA TGTTCCAGCAAGCCAGGGACACTTTCCTACAATGAGCAGTTCTTC. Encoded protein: CSSKPGTLSYNEQFF.

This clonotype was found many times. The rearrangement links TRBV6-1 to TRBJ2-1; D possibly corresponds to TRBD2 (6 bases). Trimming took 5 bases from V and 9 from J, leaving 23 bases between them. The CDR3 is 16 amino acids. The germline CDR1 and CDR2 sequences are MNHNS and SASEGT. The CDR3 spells CASSKRLVASRGEQFF. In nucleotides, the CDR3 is TGTGCCAGCAGTAAGCGACTAGTCGCGAGTCGGGGTGAGCAGTTCTTC.

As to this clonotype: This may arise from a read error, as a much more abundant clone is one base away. The CDR3 loop is CAISQVGSAFMNTEAFF. The CDR3 region has the DNA TGCGCCATCAGCCAAGTAGGATCGGCGTTCATGAACACTGAAGCTTTCTTT. V gene TRBV4-1 combines with J gene TRBJ1-1; D ambiguous. The germline V gene has CDR1 MGHRA and CDR2 YSYEKL. CDR3 length: 17 residues.

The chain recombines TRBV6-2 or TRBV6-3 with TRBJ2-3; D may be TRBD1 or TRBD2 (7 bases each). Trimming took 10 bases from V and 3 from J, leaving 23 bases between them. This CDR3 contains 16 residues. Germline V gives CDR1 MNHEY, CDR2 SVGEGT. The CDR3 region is CAITTLQGGRTDTQYF. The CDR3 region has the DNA TGTGCCATCACCACTTTGCAGGGGGGGCGAACAGATACGCAGTATTTT.

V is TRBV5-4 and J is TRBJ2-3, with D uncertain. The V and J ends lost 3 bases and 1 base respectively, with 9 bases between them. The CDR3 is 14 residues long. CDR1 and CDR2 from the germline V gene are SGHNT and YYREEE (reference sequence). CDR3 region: CASSYLPGTDTQYF. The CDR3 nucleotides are TGTGCCAGCAGCTACCTACCCGGCACAGATACGCAGTATTTT.

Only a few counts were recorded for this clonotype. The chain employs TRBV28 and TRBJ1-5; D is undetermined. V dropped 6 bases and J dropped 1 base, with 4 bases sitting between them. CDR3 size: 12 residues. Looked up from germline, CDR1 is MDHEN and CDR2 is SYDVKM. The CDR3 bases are TGTGCCAGCAGAGAGAGCAATCAGCCCCAGCATTTT. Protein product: CASRESNQPQHF.

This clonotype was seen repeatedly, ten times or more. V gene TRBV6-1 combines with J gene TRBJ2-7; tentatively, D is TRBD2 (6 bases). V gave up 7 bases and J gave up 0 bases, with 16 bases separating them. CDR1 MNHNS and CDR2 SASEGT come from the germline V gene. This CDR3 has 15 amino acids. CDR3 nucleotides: TGTGCCAGCACCTCGACAGCCGGGAGCTCCTACGAGCAGTACTTC. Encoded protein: CASTSTAGSSYEQYF.

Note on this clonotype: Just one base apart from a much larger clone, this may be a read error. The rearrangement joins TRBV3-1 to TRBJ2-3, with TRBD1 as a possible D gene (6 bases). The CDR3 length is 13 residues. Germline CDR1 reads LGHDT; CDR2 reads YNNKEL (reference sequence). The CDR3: CSSRQGPTDTQYF. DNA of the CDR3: TGTTCCAGCAGGCAGGGGCCGACAGATACGCAGTATTTT.

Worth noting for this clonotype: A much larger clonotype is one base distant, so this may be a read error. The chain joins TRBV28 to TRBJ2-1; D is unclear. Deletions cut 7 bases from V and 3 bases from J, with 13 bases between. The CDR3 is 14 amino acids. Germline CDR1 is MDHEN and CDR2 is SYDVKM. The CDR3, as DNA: TGTGCCAGCACCCTCCTCGGCAGCTACAATGAGCAGTTCTTC. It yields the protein CASTLLGSYNEQFF.

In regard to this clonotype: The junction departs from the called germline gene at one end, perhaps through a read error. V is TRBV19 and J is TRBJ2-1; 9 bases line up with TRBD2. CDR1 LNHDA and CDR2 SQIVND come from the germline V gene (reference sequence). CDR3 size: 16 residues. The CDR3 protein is CASSIRAGGSNNEKFF. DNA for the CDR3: TGTGCCAGTAGTATCCGGGCGGGAGGGAGTAACAATGAGAAGTTCTTC.

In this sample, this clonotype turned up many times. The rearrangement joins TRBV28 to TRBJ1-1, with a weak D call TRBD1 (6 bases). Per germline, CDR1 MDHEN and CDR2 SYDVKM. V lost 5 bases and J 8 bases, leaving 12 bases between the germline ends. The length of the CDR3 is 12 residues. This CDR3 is CASSEDSREAFF. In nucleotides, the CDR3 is TGTGCCAGCAGTGAGGACAGCCGAGAAGCTTTCTTT.

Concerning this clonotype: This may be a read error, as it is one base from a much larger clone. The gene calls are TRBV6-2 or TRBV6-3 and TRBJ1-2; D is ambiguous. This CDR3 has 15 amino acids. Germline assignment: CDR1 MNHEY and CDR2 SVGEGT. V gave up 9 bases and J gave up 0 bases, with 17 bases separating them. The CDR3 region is CARTNTARANYGYTF. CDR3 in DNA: TGTGCCAGAACCAACACAGCTAGAGCTAACTATGGCTACACCTTC.